This T cell receptor beta chain was documented in a study of blood T cell repertoires in COVID-19. About the study: Samples taken during acute and convalescent COVID-19 were collected in the United States, Italy and Spain.

In the original analysis: Estimated nucleated cell counts came from reference gene primer amplification. Profiled with immunoSEQ multiplex PCR; TCRdb holds only in-frame clones, not every one. V, J and clone size are those of that table, while D and trimming were read from the DNA. The data show about 160,000 clones, around 89% seen once. The CDR3 length is 14 residues. The V gene's germline CDR1 is LNHDA and CDR2 SQIVND (reference sequence). V lost 6 bases and J lost 0, with 9 bases in between. The chain couples TRBV19 to TRBJ2-1, with D tentatively TRBD1 (6 bases). The sequence derives from a man aged 55-75 years with acute or convalescent COVID-19. Sequencing was carried out using peripheral blood. The CDR3 here is CASSQGSSYNEQFF. CDR3 bases: TGTGCCAGTAGCCAGGGGAGCTCCTACAATGAGCAGTTCTTC.